This entry lists 7 T cell receptor beta chains sequenced from one sample in a study of blood T cells in healthy people across ages. A second PCR, run for roughly 7 to 12 cycles, used a sample-barcoded 5' primer plus a J-beta primer mix. TCRdb fed the 5' RACE reads into MiXCR, producing one record per CDR3 protein. Among around 1.1 million distinct CDR3 sequences listed, 35% to 40% were seen once. The sample consisted of blood. All receptors come from a man aged 18 to 35 in good health.

The genes are TRBV2 and TRBJ2-4; TRBD1 is a possible D gene (5 bases). Near its end, the DNA agrees better with TRBJ2-5, so the J call may be wrong. Germline CDR1 and CDR2: SNHLY and FYNNEI. This CDR3 region has 14 residues. CDR3 protein: CASSEATGKETQYF. CDR3 in DNA: TGTGCCAGCAGTGAAGCCACAGGAAAAGAGACCCAGTACTTC.

This clonotype turned up a few times. The chain carries TRBV12-3 or TRBV12-4 and TRBJ2-2; D possibly corresponds to TRBD2 (6 bases). V shed 4 bases and J shed 3 bases, with 15 bases lying between them. The CDR3 is made up of 16 amino acids. In nucleotides, the CDR3 is TGTGCCAGCAGTTCCCCTACGGGAGACTACACCGGGGAGCTGTTTTTT. Amino acids: CASSSPTGDYTGELFF.

This clonotype was seen more than once but under ten times. This sequence joins TRBV10-3 and TRBJ2-3; 8 bases are shared with TRBD1. The CDR3 length is 13 residues. The junction had 4 bases not matched to a gene; V was cut back by 7 bases and J by 4 bases. Germline V CDR1 and CDR2: ENHRY, SYGVKD. The CDR3 nucleotides read TGTGCCATCACAGGGGGCGGATCAGATACGCAGTATTTT. This codes for CAITGGGSDTQYF.

This clonotype was counted between two and nine times. V gene TRBV6-6 combines with J gene TRBJ1-4; D possibly corresponds to TRBD1 (6 bases). In germline, CDR1 is MNHNY, CDR2 SVGAGI (reference sequence). The V end was cut by 0 bases, the J end by 6 bases, with 14 bases between. The CDR3 length is 16 residues. The CDR3: CASSYSAPGAHEKLFF. The CDR3 bases are TGTGCCAGCAGTTACTCGGCCCCAGGGGCCCATGAAAAACTGTTTTTT.

The chain is built from TRBV9 and TRBJ2-1; no clear D. Trimming left V 0 bases short and J 4 bases short, with 11 bases between. The V gene's germline CDR1 is SGDLS and CDR2 YYNGEE. The CDR3 length is 15 residues. CDR3 sequence: CASSVETDIYNEQFF. The CDR3 coding sequence is TGTGCCAGCAGCGTAGAGACGGATATTTACAATGAGCAGTTCTTC.

The rearrangement links TRBV20-1 to TRBJ2-5; 11 nucleotides match TRBD2. The CDR3 loop spans 14 amino acids. Per germline, CDR1 DFQATT and CDR2 SNEGSKA (reference sequence). Trimming at V came to 6 bases and at J to 11 bases, leaving 14 bases not matched to a gene. The CDR3 DNA sequence: TGCAGTGCCGCTAGCGGGGGGCGAGTAGAGGAGCAGTACTTC. Protein sequence: CSAASGGRVEEQYF.

The chain carries TRBV27 and TRBJ2-7, with D perhaps TRBD1 (6 bases). Between the trimmed V and J ends, which lost 5 bases and 0 bases, there was a span of 8 bases. From germline, CDR1 is MNHEY and CDR2 SMNVEV (reference sequence). The CDR3 is made up of 13 amino acids. In DNA form, the CDR3 reads TGTGCCAGCAGTCAACAGGGCTCCTACGAGCAGTACTTC. It codes for CASSQQGSYEQYF.